These T cell receptor beta chains were read from a single sample in a study of T cell responses to AZD1222 COVID-19 vaccine. TCRdb keeps only in-frame clones here, not all; method: immunoSEQ multiplex PCR. The sample records roughly 140,000 clones, roughly 90% being singletons. The sequencing here drew on peripheral blood, taken 28 days after the second AZD1222 dose. All receptors come from an adult who received the AZD1222 COVID-19 vaccine. Both conserved end residues are part of each CDR3. Each record gives: D gene, V gene, clone size, J gene, CDR3 DNA, CDR3 protein. The D gene is left open where the match is weak. Clone size is stated in some rows and not others, as once, few, many or a class when expanded.

.	TRBV29-1	.	TRBJ2-3	TGCAGCGTTTTCCTAAATACGCAGTATTTT	CSVFLNTQYF
TRBD1	TRBV28	.	TRBJ1-6	TGTGCCAGCAGTCCCGGGAACAGGGGGGTCTCACCCCTCCACTTT	CASSPGNRGVSPLHF
TRBD2	TRBV20-1	once	TRBJ2-1	TGCAGTGCCATCATCGGGAGGGAGCAGTTCTTC	CSAIIGREQFF
.	TRBV6-5	.	TRBJ1-1	TGTGCCAGCAGTTACTCGAGAAGGGGAGTTAGCACTGAAGCTTTCTTT	CASSYSRRGVSTEAFF
.	TRBV5-4	.	TRBJ1-2	TGTGCCAGCAGCTTAGGGGGAGTTGGATATGGCTACACCTTC	CASSLGGVGYGYTF
.	TRBV7-6	.	TRBJ1-5	TGTGCCAGCAGCTTAGGGGTCCCAGGACGCAGCAATCAGCCCCAGCATTTT	CASSLGVPGRSNQPQHF
.	TRBV5-1	.	TRBJ1-2	TGCGCCAGCAGCTTGGCGGGAGTAGACTATGGCTACACCTTC	CASSLAGVDYGYTF
.	TRBV18	.	TRBJ2-5	TGTGCCAGCTCCGGGCAGCTTGACCAAGAGACCCAGTACTTC	CASSGQLDQETQYF
.	TRBV28	.	TRBJ1-1	TGTGCCAGCAGGGAGGAAGGAATTATCATGAACACTGAAGCTTTCTTT	CASREEGIIMNTEAFF
.	TRBV27	few	TRBJ2-1	TGTGCCAGCAGTTTGGGGGCGGGAGTGACGAATGAGCAGTTCTTC	CASSLGAGVTNEQFF
.	TRBV13	.	TRBJ2-4	TGTGCCAGCAGCCCCAGAGGGAACATTCAGTACTTC	CASSPRGNIQYF
.	TRBV5-5	.	TRBJ1-5	TGTGCCAGCAGCTTGACAGATGGTAGCAATCAGCCCCAGCATTTT	CASSLTDGSNQPQHF
.	TRBV7-8	once	TRBJ2-2	TGTGCCAGCAGCCCGGCACGCAGGGGCTTGGATAACACCGGGGAGCTGTTTTTT	CASSPARRGLDNTGELFF
TRBD1	TRBV18	.	TRBJ2-7	TGTGCCAGCTCAAAGGGACAGGCTGACTACGAGCAGTACTTC	CASSKGQADYEQYF
.	TRBV7-2	.	TRBJ2-2	TGTGCCAGCAGCTCCAGCCCCAAGGAGCTGTTTTTT	CASSSSPKELFF
.	TRBV14	.	TRBJ1-2	TGTGCCAGCAGCCAAAGCAGGGCGGGTGGCTACACCTTC	CASSQSRAGGYTF
TRBD2	TRBV7-2	.	TRBJ2-1	TGTGCCAGCAGCTTAGAGGGGACTAGCCGAAGGAATGAGCAGTTCTTC	CASSLEGTSRRNEQFF
TRBD1	TRBV5-6	.	TRBJ1-2	TGTGCCAGCAGCTGGACAGGGGGGGATGGTGGCTACACCTTC	CASSWTGGDGGYTF
.	TRBV19	.	TRBJ1-1	TGTGCCAGTAGTCTCTCGGAGAACACTGAAGCTTTCTTT	CASSLSENTEAFF
TRBD1	TRBV2	.	TRBJ1-1	TGTGCCAGCAGCGTCTTATACAGGGGCAGGAACACTGAAGCTTTCTTT	CASSVLYRGRNTEAFF
.	TRBV24-1	.	TRBJ2-7	TGTGCCACCAGTGACTCCTACGAGCAGTACTTC	CATSDSYEQYF
.	TRBV10-2	.	TRBJ1-2	TGCGCCAGCACGGACGGGAACTATGGCTACACCTTC	CASTDGNYGYTF
TRBD2	TRBV4-2	.	TRBJ2-2	TGTGCCAGCAGCCAAATAGGTAGAGCGGGAACCGGGGAGCTGTTTTTT	CASSQIGRAGTGELFF
.	TRBV7-3	.	TRBJ2-3	TGTGCCAGCAGCTCGAACCCCTCAGATACGCAGTATTTT	CASSSNPSDTQYF
.	TRBV30	.	TRBJ2-3	TGTGCCTGGAGTGTAGTGGGAGTAGGCACAGATACGCAGTATTTT	CAWSVVGVGTDTQYF
.	TRBV5-6	.	TRBJ1-1	TGTGCCAGCAGCTTGAATCGGTACACTGAAGCTTTCTTT	CASSLNRYTEAFF
.	TRBV5-1	.	TRBJ1-1	TGCGCCAGCAGCTTGGACCAGGGCGGCGGCACTGAAGCTTTCTTT	CASSLDQGGGTEAFF
TRBD1	TRBV5-1	.	TRBJ2-5	TGCGCCAGCAGCTCTCCGGGACAGGGGCGGGGAGAGACCCAGTACTTC	CASSSPGQGRGETQYF
.	TRBV19	.	TRBJ1-1	TGTGCCAGTAGAGGGGTCACTGAAGCTTTCTTT	CASRGVTEAFF